These 28 T cell receptor beta chains originate from one sample sequenced in a study of chemoradiotherapy in HPV16-positive cancers. Assay used: immunoSEQ multiplex PCR; TCRdb lists only in-frame clones, some missing. The table records some 14,000 clones, about four fifths of them present only once. Sampling was done from a patient who underwent chemoradiotherapy. These receptors came from a human donor with HPV-associated anogenital cancer.

The rearrangement joins TRBV6-1 to TRBJ1-2; D not certain. Germline V gene sequence: CDR1 MNHNS, CDR2 SASEGT. Trimming removed 0 bases at V and 8 bases at J, with 10 bases between. The CDR3 consists of 13 residues. In DNA form, the CDR3 reads TGTGCCAGCAGTGAAGCAGGGTCGTGGGGCTACACCTTC. It codes for CASSEAGSWGYTF.

The V call is TRBV19, the J call TRBJ2-7; no reliable D call. This CDR3 has 14 amino acids. Germline CDR1 reads LNHDA; CDR2 reads SQIVND (reference sequence). Trimming left V 1 base short and J 5 bases short, with 12 bases between. The CDR3 sequence: CASSIARNAHEQYF. CDR3 coding DNA: TGTGCCAGTAGTATAGCCAGGAACGCCCACGAGCAGTACTTC.

This chain links TRBV11-3 with TRBJ2-3; D ambiguous. This CDR3 has 15 amino acids. Germline values: CDR1 SGHNT, CDR2 YENEEA. Trimming took 3 bases from V and 1 from J, leaving 11 bases between them. CDR3 DNA sequence: TGTGCCAGCAGCTTCGGCCTCTCGGGCACAGATACGCAGTATTTT. Translation: CASSFGLSGTDTQYF.

The chain joins TRBV29-1 to TRBJ2-1; 9 nucleotides agree with TRBD2. CDR1 and CDR2 (germline): SQVTM, ANQGSEA. This CDR3 region has 15 residues. The V segment lost 5 bases and the J segment 5 bases; nucleotides outside the gene matches: 10. The CDR3 is CSVYGAGGPNNEQFF. CDR3 bases: TGCAGCGTTTACGGGGCGGGAGGGCCCAACAATGAGCAGTTCTTC.

CDR3 coding DNA: TGTGCCAGCAAACCGAGGCCCTACAATGAGCAGTTCTTC. Translating it yields CASKPRPYNEQFF. This sequence joins TRBV6-6 and TRBJ2-1, with unresolved D. Trimming shortened V by 7 bases and J by 2 bases, and 9 bases separated the two germline ends. The germline V gene has CDR1 MNHNY and CDR2 SVGAGI (reference sequence). This CDR3 spans 13 amino acids.

V is TRBV10-3 and J is TRBJ1-5, with D unclear. From germline, CDR1 is ENHRY and CDR2 SYGVKD. This CDR3 is 15 amino acids long. The V end was cut by 3 bases, the J end by 1 base, with 10 bases between. CDR3 residues: CAISDKSGSNQPQHF. The CDR3 DNA reads TGTGCCATCAGTGATAAGTCTGGGAGCAATCAGCCCCAGCATTTT.

This rearrangement joins TRBV9 to TRBJ2-3; TRBD2 agrees at 8 bases. This CDR3 has 15 amino acids. Looked up from germline, CDR1 is SGDLS and CDR2 is YYNGEE. The ends lost 0 bases at V and 4 bases at J; junction bases unmatched: 4. In nucleotides, the CDR3 is TGTGCCAGCAGCGTAGCGGGAGGGCCCCCAGATACGCAGTATTTT. Its protein product is CASSVAGGPPDTQYF.

The rearrangement joins TRBV11-3 to TRBJ1-3; TRBD1 matches at 9 bases. CDR3 length: 14 amino acids. Germline CDR1 SGHNT, CDR2 YENEEA. V shed 5 bases, J shed 7 bases, and the junction held 6 bases outside the gene matches. In DNA form, the CDR3 reads TGTGCCAGCAGCCCGCGGACAGGGGAGAACACCATATATTTT. It specifies CASSPRTGENTIYF.

The chain links TRBV7-9 to TRBJ2-2; D gene unclear. Looked up from germline, CDR1 is SEHNR and CDR2 is FQNEAQ (reference sequence). Trimming removed 1 base at V and 4 bases at J, with 10 bases between. The CDR3 length is 15 residues. The CDR3 sequence: CASSLERGGTGELFF. The CDR3 coding sequence is TGTGCCAGCAGCTTAGAGCGCGGTGGCACCGGGGAGCTGTTTTTT.

In its sample, this clone was seen once. The V call is TRBV12-5, the J call TRBJ2-3; 7 bases fit TRBD2. The CDR3 has 16 residues. V shed 0 bases and J 6 bases; nucleotides not matched to a gene: 9. Germline CDR1 is LGHNT and CDR2 is FRNRAP. The CDR3 nucleotides are TGTGCTAGTGGTTTGGTACTAGGAGCGCGGGAGGATACGCAGTATTTT. This sequence encodes CASGLVLGAREDTQYF. Based on the CDR3 plus reference TRBV12-5 and TRBJ2-3, the full variable domain is DARVTQTPRHKVTEMGQEVTMRCQPILGHNTVFWYRQTMMQGLELLAYFRNRAPLDDSGMPKDRFSAEMPDATLATLKIQPSEPRDSAVYFCASGLVLGAREDTQYFGPGTRLTVL.

This rearrangement joins TRBV27 to TRBJ2-1; 10 bases match TRBD2. After removal of 6 bases from V and 3 bases from J, the junction contained 8 bases not matched to a gene. Germline V gene data show CDR1 as MNHEY and CDR2 as SMNVEV (reference sequence). The CDR3 spans 16 residues. Here the CDR3 DNA reads TGTGCCAGCAGGAAGTCGACTAGCGGGCTCTACAATGAGCAGTTCTTC. Translating gives CASRKSTSGLYNEQFF.

The V and J genes are TRBV30 and TRBJ1-2, with D perhaps matching TRBD1 (5 bases). With 5 bases removed from V and 8 bases from J, the gap between germline ends came to 21 bases. This CDR3 comprises 14 residues. Per the germline V gene, CDR1 is GTSNPN and CDR2 is SVGIG (reference sequence). CDR3 residues: CAWDPQVGGRGYTF. The DNA for the CDR3 is TGTGCCTGGGACCCACAGGTGGGGGGTCGGGGCTACACCTTC.

The V and J genes are TRBV7-8 and TRBJ1-2; 8 bases map to TRBD1. Germline assignment: CDR1 SGHVS and CDR2 FQNEAQ. The CDR3 length is 16 residues. The V and J ends lost 5 bases and 3 bases, in that order; junction bases with no gene match: 11. The CDR3 bases are TGTGCCAGCAGCGCCACCGACAGGGGATGGGACTATGGCTACACCTTC. Its translation is CASSATDRGWDYGYTF.

This clone came up a few times. The rearrangement links TRBV27 to TRBJ2-6; D remains ambiguous. The V end lost 6 bases, the J end lost 0 bases, and 6 bases lay between the germline ends. The CDR3 covers 14 residues. The germline V gene has CDR1 MNHEY and CDR2 SMNVEV (reference sequence). The DNA for the CDR3 is TGTGCCAGCAGAACCCACTCTGGGGCCAACGTCCTGACTTTC. Protein: CASRTHSGANVLTF.

The chain carries TRBV11-3 and TRBJ2-7, with D hard to call. The CDR3 totals 14 residues. Looked up from germline, CDR1 is SGHNT and CDR2 is YENEEA. V lost 5 bases to trimming and J lost 2 bases, with 13 bases between them. CDR3 in DNA: TGTGCCAGCAGCCAAACGGACGGAACCTACGAGCAGTACTTC. It is translated as CASSQTDGTYEQYF.

Points on this clone: Mismatch with germline at one junction end may stem from a read error. The V gene is TRBV7-7, the J gene TRBJ2-5; D uncertain. The length of the CDR3 is 13 residues. The germline gives CDR1 SSHAT, CDR2 FNYEAQ (reference sequence). CDR3 residues: CASSSSEQETQYF. CDR3 DNA sequence: TGTGCTAGCAGCTCGTCAGAGCAAGAGACCCAGTACTTC.

The V call is TRBV5-5, the J call TRBJ2-3, with TRBD1 identical over 9 bases. The V gene's germline CDR1 is SGHKS and CDR2 YYEKEE (reference sequence). The CDR3 is 14 amino acids. CDR3: CATTRDRETDTQYF. CDR3 sequence (DNA): TGTGCTACAACCCGGGACAGGGAAACAGATACGCAGTATTTT.

The V gene is TRBV10-2, the J gene TRBJ1-2, with D perhaps TRBD1 (6 bases). Germline CDR1 is WSHSY and CDR2 is SAAADI. Between the trimmed V and J ends, which lost 4 bases and 5 bases, there was a span of 11 bases. There are 13 residues in the CDR3. CDR3 in amino acids: CASSGEQGYGYTF. The CDR3 coding sequence is TGCGCCAGCAGTGGGGAACAGGGATATGGCTACACCTTC.

The chain uses TRBV6-4 and TRBJ1-1; a possible D gene is TRBD1 (5 bases). V lost 5 bases and J 8 bases, leaving 18 bases between the germline ends. CDR3 size: 14 residues. Germline values: CDR1 MRHNA, CDR2 SNTAGT. DNA of the CDR3: TGTGCCAGCAGTATCGGTCAGGGTTCGGACGAAGCTTTCTTT. It specifies CASSIGQGSDEAFF.

There are a few counts of this clone. This rearrangement joins TRBV2 to TRBJ1-5; no clear D gene. The length of the CDR3 is 17 residues. Trimming left V 6 bases short and J 0 bases short, with 18 bases between. CDR1 and CDR2 from the germline V gene are SNHLY and FYNNEI. CDR3 in amino acids: CASSDFRAVYSNQPQHF. The CDR3 DNA reads as TGTGCCAGCAGCGATTTTCGGGCAGTTTATAGCAATCAGCCCCAGCATTTT.

The chain employs TRBV5-5 and TRBJ2-6, with D unresolved. The CDR3 consists of 16 residues. CDR1 is SGHKS, CDR2 YYEKEE, per germline (reference sequence). V shed 1 base and J shed 1 base, with 9 bases lying between them. CDR3 DNA sequence: TGTGCCAGCAGCTTGAATGGGATTTCTGGGGCCAACGTCCTGACTTTC. Translating it yields CASSLNGISGANVLTF.

This clone was seen once. V gene TRBV5-1 combines with J gene TRBJ1-4; no reliable D call. CDR3 length: 11 amino acids. The germline CDR1 and CDR2 sequences are SGHRS and YFSETQ. V lost 4 bases and J lost 5, with 3 bases in between. The CDR3 protein is CASSPNEKLFF. For the CDR3, the DNA is TGCGCCAGCAGCCCCAATGAAAAACTGTTTTTT.

The chain combines TRBV9 with TRBJ1-1; D is uncertain. Trimming took 0 bases from V and 3 from J, leaving 12 bases between them. Germline values: CDR1 SGDLS, CDR2 YYNGEE. This CDR3 region has 15 residues. Here the CDR3 reads CASSVVSTPDTEAFF. CDR3 nucleotide sequence: TGTGCCAGCAGCGTAGTCAGCACACCGGACACTGAAGCTTTCTTT.

This clone was observed a few times. The chain couples TRBV10-2 to TRBJ1-5; D is undetermined. This CDR3 has 16 amino acids. The V gene lost 0 bases and the J gene lost 3 bases, with 12 bases spanning the gap. CDR1 and CDR2 (germline): WSHSY, SAAADI. CDR3: CASSESGRRVNQPQHF. The CDR3 bases are TGCGCCAGCAGTGAGTCGGGTCGGAGGGTCAATCAGCCCCAGCATTTT.

This chain connects TRBV5-1 to TRBJ2-3; tentatively, D is TRBD2 (6 bases). The CDR3 is made up of 12 amino acids. Looked up from germline, CDR1 is SGHRS and CDR2 is YFSETQ. Between the trimmed V and J ends, which lost 3 bases and 6 bases, there was a span of 8 bases. The CDR3 reads CASSWDFDTQYF. The DNA for the CDR3 is TGCGCCAGCAGCTGGGACTTCGATACGCAGTATTTT.

The rearrangement uses TRBV5-1 and TRBJ2-3; 9 bases align to TRBD1. V lost 2 bases to trimming and J lost 2 bases; unmatched junction nucleotides: 3. Germline V gene lookup returns CDR1 SGHRS and CDR2 YFSETQ. The length of the CDR3 is 15 residues. This CDR3 reads CASSLGTGITDTQYF. Here the CDR3 DNA reads TGCGCCAGCAGCTTAGGGACAGGGATCACAGATACGCAGTATTTT.

This sequence joins TRBV11-2 and TRBJ2-7; 9 bases are shared with TRBD2. With V trimmed by 5 bases and J by 9 bases, 14 bases remained unmatched. Germline CDR1 SGHAT, CDR2 FQNNGV. The CDR3 consists of 15 residues. CDR3 amino acids: CASSLTLAGNLGQYF. As DNA, the CDR3 is TGTGCCAGCAGCCTCACGCTAGCGGGAAACTTGGGGCAGTACTTC.

The genes are TRBV2 and TRBJ2-3, with D unresolved. Germline-derived CDR1 and CDR2 are SNHLY and FYNNEI. V was shortened by 6 bases and J by 2 bases, with 12 bases between the two germline ends. The CDR3 contains 14 residues. This chain's CDR3 is CASSQARITDTQYF. The CDR3 DNA is TGTGCCAGCAGCCAAGCCAGAATCACAGATACGCAGTATTTT.